This T cell receptor beta chain was sequenced in a study of beta chain features in type 1 diabetes. General study findings and limits: The naive, central memory and Treg TCRB repertoires looked more alike in patients than they did in healthy donors. All four CD4+ subsets from Type 1 diabetes patients carried moderately but significantly shorter TCRB CDR3s.

The purity of all sorted populations exceeded 95%. The V gene's germline CDR1 is SGHAT and CDR2 FQNNGV. The CDR3 has 14 amino acids. V was cut by 1 base and J by 2 bases, with 8 bases left in between. Worth noting for this clone: Its antigen is unknown.

Reverse transcribing all isolated RNA meant expressed TCRB transcripts were sequenced. TCRdb's copy holds only in-frame clones and misses some; the assay was immunoSEQ multiplex PCR. The sample comprises approximately 120,000 clones, around 16% of which are singletons, and roughly 2.5% rests with the top ten. The source is a man between 18 and 29 years old with type 1 diabetes. Sequencing was performed on central memory CD4+ T cells from blood. The rearrangement links TRBV11-2 to TRBJ2-5, with D unclear. The CDR3 sequence is CASSLVGIQETQYF. The CDR3 nucleotides are TGTGCCAGCAGCTTAGTGGGGATTCAAGAGACCCAGTACTTC.